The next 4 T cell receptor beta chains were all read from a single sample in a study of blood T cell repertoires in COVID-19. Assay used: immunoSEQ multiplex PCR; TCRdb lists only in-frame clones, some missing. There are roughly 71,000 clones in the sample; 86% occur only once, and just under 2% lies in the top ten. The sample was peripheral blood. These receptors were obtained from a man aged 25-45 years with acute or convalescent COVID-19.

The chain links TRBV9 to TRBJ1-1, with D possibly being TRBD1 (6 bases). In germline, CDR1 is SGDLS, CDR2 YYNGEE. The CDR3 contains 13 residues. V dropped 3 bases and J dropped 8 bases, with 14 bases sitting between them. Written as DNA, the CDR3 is TGTGCCAGCAGCGATCTCACGGGGGGCGAAGCTTTCTTT. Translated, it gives CASSDLTGGEAFF.

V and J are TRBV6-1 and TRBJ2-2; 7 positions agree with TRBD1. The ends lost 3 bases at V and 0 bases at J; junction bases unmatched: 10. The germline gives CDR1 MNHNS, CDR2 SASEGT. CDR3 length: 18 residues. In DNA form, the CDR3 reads TGTGCCAGCAGTGACGCTGACAGGGAGAACGCGAACACCGGGGAGCTGTTTTTT. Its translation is CASSDADRENANTGELFF.

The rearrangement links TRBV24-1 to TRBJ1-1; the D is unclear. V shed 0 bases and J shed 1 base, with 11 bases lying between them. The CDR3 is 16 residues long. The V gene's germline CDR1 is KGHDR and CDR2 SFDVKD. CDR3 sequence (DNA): TGTGCCACCAGTGATTTGGTAGTAAGAGGGAACACTGAAGCTTTCTTT. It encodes CATSDLVVRGNTEAFF.

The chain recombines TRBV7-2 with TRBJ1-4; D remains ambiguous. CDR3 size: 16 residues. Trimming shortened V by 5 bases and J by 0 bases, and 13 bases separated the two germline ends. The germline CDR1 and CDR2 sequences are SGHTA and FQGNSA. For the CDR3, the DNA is TGTGCCAGCAGCCGCGGTGGAACTGCAACTAATGAAAAACTGTTTTTT. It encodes CASSRGGTATNEKLFF.